Following are 18 T cell receptor beta chains from one sample sequenced in a study of shared clonotypes between healthy human individuals. TCRdb keeps only in-frame clones here, not all; method: immunoSEQ multiplex PCR. The profile shows under 700,000 clones, about 95% of them singletons. CD45RO-negative CD8 cells positively selected for CCR7 made up the naive population, which excluded terminally differentiated effector memory CD45RA+ cells. The source material was naive CD8+ T cells sorted from blood. These receptors were obtained from a woman in her twenties or thirties in good health.

The gene calls are TRBV11-2 and TRBJ2-5; D may be TRBD1 or TRBD2 (7 bases each). V lost 5 bases, J lost 2 bases, and 18 bases lay in between. Germline assignment: CDR1 SGHAT and CDR2 FQNNGV. The CDR3 contains 16 residues. CDR3 sequence (DNA): TGTGCCAGCAGCCCCAGCCGGGGGGACAGACAAGAGACCCAGTACTTC. Protein sequence: CASSPSRGDRQETQYF.

This chain connects TRBV2 to TRBJ1-2; 7 bases match TRBD1. CDR1 is SNHLY, CDR2 FYNNEI, per germline. V was clipped by 5 bases and J by 7 bases; unmatched bases: 22. The CDR3 extends over 18 amino acids. The CDR3 reads CASSRTSSTGVAGSGYTF. As DNA, the CDR3 is TGTGCCAGCAGTAGAACCAGTTCTACAGGGGTGGCGGGTTCTGGCTACACCTTC.

The V call is TRBV6-5, the J call TRBJ2-7; no reliable D call. The CDR3 extends over 11 amino acids. Germline V CDR1 and CDR2: MNHEY, SVGAGI. Deletions cut 0 bases from V and 8 bases from J, with 5 bases between. The CDR3 loop is CASSYSGQQYF. CDR3 bases: TGTGCCAGCAGTTACTCGGGTCAGCAGTACTTC.

This chain uses TRBV7-9 with TRBJ2-1; a possible D gene is TRBD2 (6 bases). Germline V gene sequence: CDR1 SEHNR, CDR2 FQNEAQ (reference sequence). V was shortened by 10 bases and J by 10 bases, with 20 bases between the two germline ends. The CDR3 spans 13 residues. For the CDR3, the DNA is TGTGCCACCGCTGGAACTAGCTCTTGGGAGCAGTTCTTC. Translation: CATAGTSSWEQFF.

V usage is TRBV19 and J usage is TRBJ2-1; D unclear. V was pared by 5 bases and J by 0 bases, with 5 bases between. Germline CDR1 and CDR2: LNHDA and SQIVND (reference sequence). The CDR3 covers 13 residues. This chain's CDR3 is CASSLGSYNEQFF. In DNA form, the CDR3 reads TGTGCCAGTAGTCTGGGCTCCTACAATGAGCAGTTCTTC.

The chain is built from TRBV6-1 and TRBJ2-3; weak D call: TRBD1 (6 bases). Germline values: CDR1 MNHNS, CDR2 SASEGT. The V end was cut by 7 bases, the J end by 5 bases, with 16 bases between. This CDR3 contains 14 residues. Written as DNA, the CDR3 is TGTGCCAGCACCATACAGGGTTCTATAGATACGCAGTATTTT. Translated: CASTIQGSIDTQYF.

The CDR3 sequence is CASSLLDRALGTEAFF. CDR3 in DNA: TGTGCCAGCAGCTTGCTGGACAGGGCTCTCGGCACTGAAGCTTTCTTT. The chain couples TRBV5-4 to TRBJ1-1; 8 positions match TRBD1. The CDR3 is 16 residues long. Unmatched junction bases numbered 9, after V lost 1 base and J lost 4 bases. Germline V lookup: CDR1 SGHNT, CDR2 YYREEE (reference sequence).

The V call is TRBV4-1, the J call TRBJ2-3, with 8 bases lining up with TRBD2. The trim removed 0 bases at V and 3 bases at J, leaving 8 bases unmatched. The CDR3 runs 17 residues. Per germline, CDR1 MGHRA and CDR2 YSYEKL. The CDR3 region has the DNA TGCGCCAGCAGCCAAGACCAAGCGGGAGCCTTTACAGATACGCAGTATTTT. It yields the protein CASSQDQAGAFTDTQYF.

CDR3 residues: CASSYSTGTGHGYTF. Written as DNA, the CDR3 is TGTGCCAGCAGTTACTCGACTGGGACAGGCCATGGCTACACCTTC. The gene calls are TRBV6-6 and TRBJ1-2, with TRBD1 matching over 8 bases. CDR3 length equals 15 residues. Germline loops: CDR1 MNHNY, CDR2 SVGAGI (reference sequence). J gave up 6 bases and V 0 bases, and 6 bases lay outside the gene matches.

This chain uses TRBV10-3 with TRBJ2-5; D gene uncertain. The V gene's germline CDR1 is ENHRY and CDR2 SYGVKD. V lost 0 bases and J lost 4, with 9 bases in between. The CDR3 length is 14 residues. The CDR3 nucleotides are TGTGCCATCAGTGAGTCAGATGGGGTAGAGACCCAGTACTTC. This translates into CAISESDGVETQYF.

This rearrangement joins TRBV2 to TRBJ2-7; TRBD2 matches 9 bases. The CDR3 has 17 residues. V gave up 10 bases and J gave up 1 base; unmatched junction bases: 17. Germline CDR1 and CDR2: SNHLY and FYNNEI. CDR3 sequence (DNA): TGTGCCACCCCTCTGGGCGGGTCTAGCGGGGCTTCCTACGAGCAGTACTTC. Amino acid sequence: CATPLGGSSGASYEQYF.

The gene calls are TRBV7-8 and TRBJ2-5, with a tentative D call TRBD2 (6 bases). The CDR3 contains 15 residues. Germline assignment: CDR1 SGHVS and CDR2 FQNEAQ. V was shortened by 1 base and J by 4 bases, with 13 bases between the two germline ends. The CDR3 loop is CASSLGLVGGETQYF. Here the CDR3 DNA reads TGTGCCAGCAGCTTAGGGCTAGTCGGGGGAGAGACCCAGTACTTC.

The chain combines TRBV4-1 with TRBJ1-5; D unresolved. Trimming left V 0 bases short and J 0 bases short, with 9 bases between. CDR1 is MGHRA, CDR2 YSYEKL, per germline. CDR3 length: 16 amino acids. CDR3 nucleotides: TGCGCCAGCAGCCAAGACCCAGGAGCTAGCAATCAGCCCCAGCATTTT. This codes for CASSQDPGASNQPQHF.

The chain carries TRBV10-1 and TRBJ2-1; 14 bases line up with TRBD2. V lost 5 bases to trimming and J lost 6 bases; unmatched junction nucleotides: 6. The germline CDR1 and CDR2 sequences are WNHNN and SYGVQD (reference sequence). The CDR3 is 16 residues long. The CDR3 reads CASSLSGTSGSNEQFF. In nucleotides, the CDR3 is TGCGCCAGCAGTTTGTCGGGGACTAGCGGGAGCAATGAGCAGTTCTTC.

For this clone: Additional DNA sequences in this sample encode the identical CDR3. The chain links TRBV27 to TRBJ2-7; no firm D call. The germline CDR1 and CDR2 sequences are MNHEY and SMNVEV (reference sequence). The CDR3 has 14 residues. V was pared by 3 bases and J by 1 base, with 10 bases between. CDR3 protein: CASSFSIGSYEQYF. DNA of the CDR3: TGTGCCAGCAGTTTTTCTATTGGGTCCTACGAGCAGTACTTC.

This chain links TRBV27 with TRBJ2-7; 7 positions match TRBD2. Trimming at V came to 2 bases and at J to 2 bases, leaving 3 bases not matched to a gene. This CDR3 has 14 residues. Germline loops: CDR1 MNHEY, CDR2 SMNVEV (reference sequence). The CDR3 sequence is CASSLAGVAYEQYF. CDR3 nucleotide sequence: TGTGCCAGCAGTTTAGCGGGAGTTGCCTACGAGCAGTACTTC.

The V and J genes are TRBV5-6 and TRBJ2-3; D is possibly TRBD2 (6 bases). Germline values: CDR1 SGHDT, CDR2 YYEEEE. The V and J ends lost 3 bases and 8 bases respectively, with 10 bases between them. The CDR3 is 12 amino acids. DNA of the CDR3: TGTGCCAGCAGCTCCGGGGGTCTTACGCAGTATTTT. It translates to CASSSGGLTQYF.

V gene TRBV28 combines with J gene TRBJ2-1; D unclear. Trimming left V 3 bases short and J 10 bases short, with 4 bases between. This CDR3 is built from 10 residues. CDR1 MDHEN and CDR2 SYDVKM come from the germline V gene. The chain's CDR3 is CASSLTEQFF. In DNA, the CDR3 is TGTGCCAGCAGTTTGACGGAGCAGTTCTTC.